One TCR beta chain is described in this entry. The source of the sample is a study of blood T cell repertoires in COVID-19. Study summary: From the United States, Italy and Spain came samples of acute and convalescent COVID-19.

V lost 5 bases to trimming and J lost 1 base, with 11 bases between them. The CDR3 is 14 amino acids. The V gene's germline CDR1 is ENHRY and CDR2 SYGVKD. Libraries were prepared by immunoSEQ multiplex PCR; TCRdb keeps only in-frame clonotypes and omits some of them. Among about 32,000 clones listed, around 85% were seen once. Sequences were obtained from peripheral blood. This TCR derives from a man aged 55 to 70 with active or convalescent COVID-19. The chain couples TRBV10-3 to TRBJ1-1, with D perhaps TRBD1 (5 bases). The CDR3 protein is CAISLGAANTEAFF. CDR3 coding DNA: TGTGCCATCAGTTTAGGGGCAGCGAACACTGAAGCTTTCTTT.